One sample yielded the 27 T cell receptor beta chains listed below, sequenced in a study of blood T cell repertoires in COVID-19. Data came from immunoSEQ multiplex PCR; TCRdb stores just in-frame clones and leaves some out. In the table there are about 60,000 clones, 70% to 90% of which are singletons. What was sequenced was peripheral blood. The receptors were sampled from a human donor in a cohort sampled during active COVID-19.

This clone was seen a handful of times. This rearrangement joins TRBV27 to TRBJ2-1; 7 nucleotides line up with TRBD1. Trimming took 3 bases from V and 6 from J; bases not matched to a gene: 11. Germline assignment: CDR1 MNHEY and CDR2 SMNVEV (reference sequence). This CDR3 contains 16 residues. CDR3 coding DNA: TGTGCCAGCAGTTTTATCTACAGGGGACCCTCCAATGAGCAGTTCTTC. Encoded protein: CASSFIYRGPSNEQFF.

This clone was seen more than once but under ten times. The genes are TRBV2 and TRBJ1-6, with 10 bases that match TRBD1. The junction had 4 bases not matched to a gene; V was cut back by 2 bases and J by 0 bases. Per germline, CDR1 SNHLY and CDR2 FYNNEI. This CDR3 is built from 18 residues. The DNA for the CDR3 is TGTGCCAGCAGTGAACCAGGGACAGGGGACTCCTATAATTCACCCCTCCACTTT. This encodes CASSEPGTGDSYNSPLHF.

The chain couples TRBV9 to TRBJ2-5; 9 bases fit TRBD1. CDR3 length: 14 amino acids. The germline V gene encodes CDR1 SGDLS and CDR2 YYNGEE. With V trimmed by 7 bases and J by 3 bases, 7 bases remained unmatched. CDR3 in amino acids: CASGPRTGEETQYF. The CDR3 nucleotides read TGTGCCAGCGGCCCCCGGACAGGGGAAGAGACCCAGTACTTC.

This clone was found many times. V and J are TRBV9 and TRBJ2-7; TRBD1 agrees at 7 bases. Trimming at V came to 4 bases and at J to 2 bases, leaving 6 bases not matched to a gene. Looked up from germline, CDR1 is SGDLS and CDR2 is YYNGEE. The CDR3 totals 14 residues. The CDR3 sequence: CASSPYGTAYEQYF. CDR3 coding DNA: TGTGCCAGCAGCCCCTACGGGACAGCCTACGAGCAGTACTTC.

The rearrangement joins TRBV7-8 to TRBJ1-1; D may be TRBD1 (5 bases). This CDR3 contains 16 residues. V lost 5 bases, J lost 2 bases, and 18 bases lay in between. From germline, CDR1 is SGHVS and CDR2 FQNEAQ. Here the CDR3 reads CASSLMAGHSNTEAFF. Written as DNA, the CDR3 is TGTGCCAGCAGCCTCATGGCGGGGCATTCAAACACTGAAGCTTTCTTT.

The CDR3 here is CASSFWGLGYEQYF. CDR3 nucleotides: TGTGCCAGCAGTTTTTGGGGGCTCGGGTACGAGCAGTACTTC. The V and J genes are TRBV27 and TRBJ2-7; D is perhaps TRBD1 (6 bases). This CDR3 is built from 14 residues. Between the trimmed V and J ends, which lost 3 bases and 4 bases, there was a span of 13 bases. Germline assignment: CDR1 MNHEY and CDR2 SMNVEV (reference sequence).

The chain uses TRBV29-1 and TRBJ1-2; D ambiguous. This CDR3 has 11 amino acids. Germline loops: CDR1 SQVTM, CDR2 ANQGSEA. The germline V and J ends were trimmed by 7 bases and 8 bases, with 14 bases remaining between them. The DNA of the CDR3 is TGCAGCGGGGGTGGTCTATGGGGCTACACCTTC. Its translation is CSGGGLWGYTF.

The gene calls are TRBV14 and TRBJ2-1; TRBD1 matches 7 bases. CDR1 is SGHDN and CDR2 is FVKESK in the germline V gene. V trimming: 4 bases; J trimming: 3 bases; junction bases outside the gene matches: 3. The CDR3 totals 14 residues. CDR3 DNA: TGTGCCAGCAGCCCACAGGGGTACTACAATGAGCAGTTCTTC. Amino acid sequence: CASSPQGYYNEQFF.

CDR3 region: CASSYANRNQPQHF. The CDR3, as DNA: TGTGCCAGCAGTTATGCTAATAGAAATCAGCCCCAGCATTTT. The rearrangement uses TRBV6-2 or TRBV6-3 and TRBJ1-5; D gene ambiguous. Trimming removed 3 bases from V and 4 bases from J, with 10 bases in between. Germline CDR1 reads MNHEY; CDR2 reads SVGEGT. CDR3 size: 14 residues.

For the CDR3, the DNA is TGCGCCGGGGACAGGGTCTACTCTGGGGCCAACGTCCTGACTTTC. The encoded protein is CAGDRVYSGANVLTF. V is TRBV23-1 and J is TRBJ2-6, with 9 bases that match TRBD1. TRBV23-1 counts as an open reading frame of uncertain function. V trimming: 11 bases; J trimming: 0 bases; junction bases outside the gene matches: 5. The CDR3 has 15 amino acids.

This chain uses TRBV9 with TRBJ2-2; TRBD1 matches at 9 bases. The V and J ends lost 5 bases and 4 bases, in that order; junction bases with no gene match: 6. The CDR3 consists of 15 residues. Germline CDR1 reads SGDLS; CDR2 reads YYNGEE. CDR3 in DNA: TGTGCCAGCAGTGCACAGGGGGCCACCACCGGGGAGCTGTTTTTT. It specifies CASSAQGATTGELFF.

V usage is TRBV7-3 and J usage is TRBJ2-5; D gene unclear. Trimming removed 4 bases at V and 2 bases at J, with 8 bases between. This CDR3 contains 13 residues. Germline V gene lookup returns CDR1 SGHTA and CDR2 FQGTGA. This CDR3 is CASSSSSQETQYF. As DNA, the CDR3 is TGTGCCAGCAGCTCGTCCTCGCAAGAGACCCAGTACTTC.

The chain carries TRBV2 and TRBJ1-6; the D gene is possibly TRBD1 (6 bases). CDR1 and CDR2 (germline): SNHLY, FYNNEI. This CDR3 contains 15 residues. Trimming stripped 4 bases from V and 8 bases from J, with 15 bases between. The CDR3 is CASSVTGAGDSPLHF. The CDR3 DNA follows: TGTGCCAGCAGTGTAACTGGGGCAGGGGATTCACCCCTCCACTTT. The full variable domain, its missing parts supplied by reference TRBV2 and TRBJ1-6, is EPEVTQTPSHQVTQMGQEVILRCVPISNHLYFYWYRQILGQKVEFLVSFYNNEISEKSEIFDDQFSVERPDGSNFTLKIRSTKLEDSAMYFCASSVTGAGDSPLHFGNGTRLTVT.

The V call is TRBV13, the J call TRBJ1-2, with a tentative D call TRBD1 (5 bases). The V gene lost 3 bases and the J gene lost 1 base, with 12 bases spanning the gap. The V gene's germline CDR1 is PRHDT and CDR2 FYEKMQ (reference sequence). The CDR3 has 15 amino acids. Written as DNA, the CDR3 is TGTGCCAGCAGCTTCGCCCTGGGGGGTAACTATGGCTACACCTTC. It specifies CASSFALGGNYGYTF.

The CDR3 sequence: CASSQGGSAEAFF. The CDR3 DNA reads as TGTGCCAGCAGCCAAGGGGGCTCAGCTGAAGCTTTCTTT. The chain joins TRBV3-1 (or the pseudogene TRBV3-2) to TRBJ1-1, with D tentatively TRBD1 (5 bases). The V gene lost 1 base and the J gene lost 6 bases, with 9 bases spanning the gap. Per germline, CDR1 LGHDT and CDR2 YNNKEL (reference sequence). The CDR3 contains 13 residues.

This clone appeared a single time. In nucleotides, the CDR3 is TGTGCCGCCGAACGGGGGAACACTGAAGCTTTCTTT. Its protein is CAAERGNTEAFF. This chain joins TRBV30 and TRBJ1-1; D is ambiguous. V lost 8 bases and J lost 1, with 11 bases in between. Looked up from germline, CDR1 is GTSNPN and CDR2 is SVGIG (reference sequence). The CDR3 consists of 12 residues. Drawing the rest from reference TRBV30 and TRBJ1-1, the complete variable domain is SQTIHQWPATLVQPVGSPLSLECTVEGTSNPNLYWYRQAAGRGLQLLFYSVGIGQISSEVPQNLSASRPQDRQFILSSKKLLLSDSGFYLCAAERGNTEAFFGQGTRLTVV.

The chain uses TRBV10-3 and TRBJ1-5; 9 nucleotides line up with TRBD1. The V gene end was trimmed by 10 bases and the J gene end by 6 bases; junction bases not matched to a gene: 10. The CDR3 totals 14 residues. The germline V gene encodes CDR1 ENHRY and CDR2 SYGVKD. CDR3 sequence reads: CATRTGGVRQPQHF. The CDR3 DNA follows: TGTGCCACCCGAACAGGGGGCGTCCGTCAGCCCCAGCATTTT.

This clone was detected a few times. The chain uses TRBV6-5 and TRBJ2-1; D may be TRBD2 (6 bases). This CDR3 is built from 14 residues. V dropped 8 bases and J dropped 6 bases, with 17 bases sitting between them. Germline-derived CDR1 and CDR2 are MNHEY and SVGAGI. DNA for the CDR3: TGTGCCAGCTCTCGGGAGCTAGGTATCAATGAGCAGTTCTTC. It is translated as CASSRELGINEQFF.

The chain recombines TRBV3-1 (or the pseudogene TRBV3-2) with TRBJ2-5, with unresolved D. Deletions cut 10 bases from V and 2 bases from J, with 11 bases between. The CDR3 length is 12 residues. Germline-derived CDR1 and CDR2 are LGHDT and YNNKEL (reference sequence). This CDR3 reads CATASVQETQYF. Here the CDR3 DNA reads TGTGCCACGGCTAGTGTTCAAGAGACCCAGTACTTC.

In this sample, this clone turned up once. The J gene is TRBJ1-3, the V gene TRBV18; TRBD1 aligns across 7 bases. This CDR3 has 15 residues. Trimming at V came to 5 bases and at J to 0 bases, leaving 4 bases not matched to a gene. Germline V gives CDR1 KGHSH, CDR2 LQKENI. The CDR3 loop reads CASSTGTDSGNTIYF. The CDR3 DNA sequence: TGTGCCAGCTCAACAGGGACAGACTCTGGAAACACCATATATTTT.

The chain is built from TRBV11-3 and TRBJ2-1; 9 nucleotides match TRBD1. Losses at the gene ends were 6 bases for V and 1 base for J; bases not matched to a gene: 4. The CDR3 spans 15 residues. CDR1 and CDR2 from the germline V gene are SGHNT and YENEEA. As DNA, the CDR3 is TGTGCCAGCAGGCCGGGACAGGGATCCTACAATGAGCAGTTCTTC. This sequence encodes CASRPGQGSYNEQFF.

The gene calls are TRBV25-1 and TRBJ2-1; 11 bases are a match to TRBD2. CDR3 length: 15 amino acids. Germline CDR1 MGHDK, CDR2 SYGVNS. The V segment lost 0 bases and the J segment 10 bases; nucleotides outside the gene matches: 5. The chain's CDR3 is CASSEYLAGGREQFF. As DNA, the CDR3 is TGTGCCAGCAGTGAATACCTAGCGGGGGGACGCGAGCAGTTCTTC.

This clone was detected only once. This chain joins TRBV5-1 and TRBJ1-5; the D is unclear. Germline-derived CDR1 and CDR2 are SGHRS and YFSETQ. Trimming took off 1 base at V and 2 bases at J, with 16 bases between the two ends. This CDR3 comprises 17 residues. CDR3 sequence: CASSLSAVGRGNQPQHF. DNA of the CDR3: TGCGCCAGCAGCTTGTCGGCAGTGGGGAGGGGCAATCAGCCCCAGCATTTT.

V gene TRBV5-1 combines with J gene TRBJ2-5; 10 bases agree with TRBD2. There are 16 residues in the CDR3. Losses at the gene ends were 1 base for V and 2 bases for J; bases not matched to a gene: 5. CDR1 is SGHRS and CDR2 is YFSETQ in the germline V gene. The CDR3 region is CASSLRGLAAQETQYF. Here the CDR3 DNA reads TGCGCCAGCAGCTTGCGAGGACTAGCGGCACAAGAGACCCAGTACTTC.

This rearrangement joins TRBV7-9 to TRBJ2-2, with D maybe TRBD1 (6 bases). Trimming took 5 bases from V and 8 from J, leaving 18 bases between them. The V gene's germline CDR1 is SEHNR and CDR2 FQNEAQ (reference sequence). The CDR3 contains 15 residues. The CDR3, as DNA: TGTGCCAGCAGCCGACCGGGGACACTTACTGGGGAGCTGTTTTTT. Protein: CASSRPGTLTGELFF.

The chain recombines TRBV6-5 with TRBJ2-1, with D possibly TRBD1 on 6 matching bases. CDR1 is MNHEY and CDR2 is SVGAGI in the germline V gene. CDR3 length: 13 residues. The V end was cut by 4 bases, the J end by 8 bases, with 12 bases between. CDR3 coding DNA: TGTGCCAGCAGTTCCCCCCAGGGGCATGAGCAGTTCTTC. It codes for CASSSPQGHEQFF.

V gene TRBV18 combines with J gene TRBJ2-1; D unclear. V was trimmed by 5 bases and J by 3 bases, leaving 11 bases between them. Per the germline V gene, CDR1 is KGHSH and CDR2 is LQKENI. The CDR3 runs 14 residues. CDR3 nucleotide sequence: TGTGCCAGCTCAGCCGCCAGGAACTACAATGAGCAGTTCTTC. The encoded protein is CASSAARNYNEQFF.